Listed below are T cell receptor beta chains from one sample, sequenced in a study of response to subunit inactivated influenza vaccine. TCRdb re-called the RT-PCR reads with MiXCR, one entry per CDR3 protein. The table records about 540,000 distinct CDR3 sequences, around 15% of them present only once. This sample comprised PBMCs from blood, obtained 11 to 12 days after vaccination. These TCRs come from a man in his fifties who received an inactivated influenza vaccine. Each CDR3 is given with its conserved first and last residue. D genes are given only for firm matches. Only some rows state a clone size, as once, few, many or a class for expanded clones.

TRBD1	TRBV11-2	TRBJ2-5	NA	CASSLGYRGRAKTQYF	TGTGCCAGCAGCTTAGGATACAGGGGGCGGGCAAAGACCCAGTACTTC
TRBD1	TRBV5-5	TRBJ1-1	few	CASSSRTGLSNTEAFF	TGTGCCAGCAGCTCCAGGACAGGTCTATCGAACACTGAAGCTTTCTTT
NA	TRBV5-1	TRBJ2-3	many	CASSSTKGPGTDTQYF	TGCGCCAGCAGCTCAACAAAGGGTCCTGGCACAGATACGCAGTATTTT
TRBD2	TRBV20-1	TRBJ2-7	NA	CSAASPRSSGSYEQYF	TGCAGTGCTGCCTCGCCCCGTTCAAGCGGGAGCTACGAGCAGTACTTC
TRBD2	TRBV7-2	TRBJ2-5	NA	CASSLDFGRAETQYF	TGTGCCAGCAGCTTAGATTTCGGGAGGGCAGAGACCCAGTACTTC
TRBD1	TRBV5-1	TRBJ2-6	few	CASSLQGSGGANVLTF	TGCGCCAGCAGCTTACAGGGGTCGGGCGGGGCCAACGTCCTGACTTTC
NA	TRBV7-9	TRBJ2-3	NA	CASSPGTSDTDTQYF	TGTGCCAGCAGCCCAGGGACTTCCGACACAGATACGCAGTATTTT
TRBD2	TRBV18	TRBJ2-6	few	CASSPSIAGGIRSGANVLTF	TGTGCCAGCTCACCATCGATAGCGGGGGGAATCCGCTCTGGGGCCAACGTCCTGACTTTC
NA	TRBV25-1	TRBJ2-2	few	CASSEPLPGASNTGELFF	TGTGCCAGCAGTGAACCCCTTCCGGGGGCTTCGAACACCGGGGAGCTGTTTTTT
NA	TRBV4-1	TRBJ2-4	many	CASSQDSARGNIQYF	TGCGCCAGCAGCCAAGATAGTGCTCGGGGGAACATTCAGTACTTC
NA	TRBV11-1	TRBJ2-3	many	CASSRIADTQYF	TGTGCCAGCAGCCGGATCGCAGATACGCAGTATTTT
TRBD1	TRBV7-9	TRBJ2-7	NA	CASSPRDRGRNEQYF	TGTGCCAGCAGCCCTAGGGACAGGGGGAGGAACGAGCAGTACTTC
NA	TRBV5-1	TRBJ2-2	NA	CASSLGSSGAGELFF	TGCGCCAGCAGCTTGGGCTCCTCCGGCGCCGGGGAGCTGTTTTTT
NA	TRBV6-2/TRBV6-3	TRBJ2-1	NA	CASSYSTGHLYNEQFF	TGTGCCAGCAGTTACTCGACGGGACACTTATACAATGAGCAGTTCTTC
TRBD1	TRBV20-1	TRBJ1-6	NA	CSAKRQGDNSPLHF	TGCAGTGCTAAGAGACAGGGGGATAATTCACCCCTCCACTTT
NA	TRBV7-2	TRBJ2-7	NA	CASSRGAEYYEQYF	TGTGCCAGCAGCCGTGGGGCGGAATACTACGAGCAGTACTTC
TRBD1	TRBV28	TRBJ1-4	few	CASSRQGANEKLFF	TGTGCCAGCAGTAGACAGGGGGCTAATGAAAAACTGTTTTTT
NA	TRBV12-1	TRBJ2-3	NA	CASSFAHKTADTQYF	TGTGCCAGCAGCTTTGCACACAAGACAGCAGATACGCAGTATTTT
NA	TRBV29-1	TRBJ2-5	few	CSVGGARETQYF	TGCAGCGTTGGTGGGGCGAGGGAGACCCAGTACTTC
NA	TRBV12-3/TRBV12-4	TRBJ1-1	few	CASRTTGQNTEAFF	TGTGCCAGCAGGACGACAGGCCAGAACACTGAAGCTTTCTTT
TRBD1	TRBV24-1	TRBJ2-5	NA	CATSDSIPGQRGETQYF	TGTGCCACCAGTGATTCAATACCGGGACAGAGAGGAGAGACCCAGTACTTC
NA	TRBV20-1	TRBJ2-3	NA	CSATQSRLLVGTDTQYF	TGCAGTGCTACCCAGTCCCGACTGTTGGTGGGCACAGATACGCAGTATTTT
NA	TRBV28	TRBJ2-4	many	CASSLDRLGIQYF	TGTGCCAGCAGTTTAGACAGACTAGGCATTCAGTACTTC
TRBD1	TRBV28	TRBJ2-1	few	CASSPTGQGSSYNEQFF	TGTGCCAGCAGTCCCACCGGACAGGGGAGCTCCTACAATGAGCAGTTCTTC
NA	TRBV3-1	TRBJ2-7	NA	CASSSRSGAYTYEQYF	TGTGCCAGCAGCTCTCGATCAGGGGCCTATACCTACGAGCAGTACTTC
TRBD1	TRBV10-2	TRBJ1-2	NA	CASSAGGGGYTF	TGCGCCAGCAGTGCAGGGGGAGGGGGCTACACCTTC
NA	TRBV12-3/TRBV12-4	TRBJ2-1	NA	CASSSSTSGGYNEQFF	NA
NA	TRBV18	TRBJ1-2	few	CASSPPGGRSYGYTF	TGTGCCAGCTCACCACCGGGGGGACGCAGCTATGGCTACACCTTC
TRBD2	TRBV29-1	TRBJ2-5	NA	CSVRGTSYLKFQETQYF	TGCAGCGTTCGCGGGACTAGCTACCTAAAATTCCAAGAGACCCAGTACTTC
NA	TRBV5-1	TRBJ2-5	NA	CASSLKADSDGTQYF	TGCGCCAGCAGCTTGAAGGCAGACTCCGATGGGACCCAGTACTTC
NA	TRBV4-3	TRBJ2-5	many	CASSPDLGETQYF	TGCGCCAGCAGCCCGGACTTGGGGGAGACCCAGTACTTC
NA	TRBV19	TRBJ1-5	few	CASIGEGQPQHF	TGTGCCAGTATCGGGGAGGGTCAGCCCCAGCATTTT
NA	TRBV29-1	TRBJ2-2	few	CSVAVSQNTGELFF	TGCAGCGTTGCGGTCAGCCAGAACACCGGGGAGCTGTTTTTT
NA	TRBV6-1	TRBJ2-2	many	CASSPTPGNTGELFF	TGTGCCAGCAGTCCCACTCCCGGGAACACCGGGGAGCTGTTTTTT
NA	TRBV6-2/TRBV6-3	TRBJ2-1	few	CASIQGVRQFF	TGTGCCAGCATCCAGGGAGTCAGGCAGTTCTTC
NA	TRBV4-3	TRBJ1-2	many	CASSQWPPGPYGYTF	TGCGCCAGCAGCCAATGGCCTCCGGGTCCGTATGGCTACACCTTC
TRBD2	TRBV7-8	TRBJ2-1	few	CASSLSGGRAYEQFF	TGTGCCAGCAGCTTATCGGGCGGGAGGGCCTATGAGCAGTTCTTC
TRBD1	TRBV6-2/TRBV6-3	TRBJ2-6	NA	CASTHEGASSGANVLTF	TGTGCCAGCACCCACGAGGGGGCGAGCTCTGGGGCCAACGTCCTGACTTTC
NA	TRBV12-3/TRBV12-4	TRBJ2-7	NA	CASSLFGRAGAYERYF	TGTGCCAGCAGTTTATTTGGGCGGGCAGGGGCCTACGAGCGGTACTTC
NA	TRBV20-1	TRBJ2-5	few	CSAPRNQETQYF	TGCAGTGCCCCAAGAAACCAAGAGACCCAGTACTTC
NA	TRBV20-1	TRBJ2-1	NA	CSARAGDYEQFF	TGCAGTGCTAGAGCTGGGGACTATGAGCAGTTCTTC
TRBD2	TRBV25-1	TRBJ2-1	NA	CASSENSGRPWLSSYNEQFF	TGTGCCAGCAGTGAGAATAGCGGGAGGCCCTGGCTTAGCTCCTACAATGAGCAGTTCTTC
TRBD1	TRBV27	TRBJ2-1	many	CASSSLGQGGFNEQFF	TGTGCCAGCAGTTCCCTAGGACAGGGTGGGTTCAATGAGCAGTTCTTC
TRBD2	TRBV20-1	TRBJ2-7	few	CSARVSGRVREQYF	TGCAGTGCTAGAGTGAGCGGGAGAGTGAGGGAGCAGTACTTC
NA	TRBV25-1	TRBJ2-1	few	CASEGGNNEQFF	TGTGCCAGCGAGGGGGGCAACAATGAGCAGTTCTTC
NA	TRBV11-2	TRBJ2-7	few	CASRHGGRSYEQYF	TGTGCCAGCAGGCACGGGGGGCGATCCTACGAGCAGTACTTC
NA	TRBV7-9	TRBJ2-5	NA	CASSLWPRGPLEAQYF	TGTGCCAGCAGCTTATGGCCGCGGGGGCCGCTGGAGGCCCAGTACTTC
NA	TRBV12-3/TRBV12-4	TRBJ2-7	many	CASSLQSFSYEQYF	TGTGCCAGCAGTTTGCAGTCGTTCTCCTACGAGCAGTACTTC
TRBD2	TRBV29-1	TRBJ2-1	few	CSVDRGRENEQFF	TGCAGCGTTGATCGCGGGAGAGAGAATGAGCAGTTCTTC
NA	TRBV11-2	TRBJ2-7	many	CASSSLRGGYEQYF	TGTGCCAGCAGCTCTCTTCGGGGCGGCTACGAGCAGTACTTC
TRBD2	TRBV11-2	TRBJ2-5	few	CASSFGTSGRRKGETQYF	TGTGCCAGCAGCTTCGGGACTAGCGGGAGAAGGAAGGGGGAGACCCAGTACTTC
TRBD2	TRBV7-2	TRBJ2-5	many	CASSRTSGGALQETQYF	TGTGCCAGCAGCAGGACTAGCGGGGGGGCCCTCCAAGAGACCCAGTACTTC
TRBD2	TRBV24-1	TRBJ2-3	once	CATSDPGTSGYTDTQYF	TGTGCCACCAGTGATCCCGGGACTAGCGGTTACACAGATACGCAGTATTTT
NA	TRBV7-9	TRBJ2-2	NA	CASSLRRGNTGELFF	TGTGCCAGCAGCTTAAGGCGGGGGAACACCGGGGAGCTGTTTTTT
NA	TRBV12-3/TRBV12-4	TRBJ2-7	many	CASSLAMGSYEQYF	TGTGCCAGCAGTTTAGCTATGGGGTCCTACGAGCAGTACTTC
TRBD2	TRBV7-8	TRBJ2-1	NA	CASSPTGGAYNEQFF	TGTGCCAGCAGCCCTACCGGGGGGGCCTACAATGAGCAGTTCTTC
NA	TRBV7-6	TRBJ2-5	few	CASSSRQIQETQYF	TGTGCCAGCAGCTCGCGACAGATACAAGAGACCCAGTACTTC
NA	TRBV9	TRBJ2-6	NA	CASSPRSEGANVLTF	TGTGCCAGCAGCCCCCGTAGCGAAGGGGCCAACGTCCTGACTTTC
NA	TRBV7-9	TRBJ2-7	many	CASSLVSYEQYF	TGTGCCAGCAGCTTAGTCTCCTACGAGCAGTACTTC
TRBD2	TRBV4-3	TRBJ2-1	few	CASSQDPPSGGMSSWNEQFF	TGCGCCAGCAGCCAAGATCCCCCTAGCGGGGGGATGTCTTCGTGGAATGAGCAGTTCTTC